This paragraph reports one T cell receptor beta chain. PCR was performed a second time for about 7 to 12 cycles using a sample-barcoded 5' primer and a J-beta primer mix. A 12-random-nucleotide template-switch adaptor tagged each cDNA molecule. TCRdb independently ran MiXCR on the 5' RACE reads; one entry per CDR3 protein. The sample records roughly 410,000 distinct CDR3 sequences, approximately 51% being singletons. Each of the donors had 9 to 10 milliliters of peripheral blood drawn into EDTA-treated Vacutainer tubes. Isolated PBMCs totaled at least 6 million in each sample. This specimen comes from a study of blood T cells in healthy people across ages. Overall study context: For every two T cells, template switching captured about one barcoded beta molecule.

CDR1 and CDR2 from the germline V gene are ENHRY and SYGVKD. The CDR3 spans 14 residues. The ends lost 4 bases at V and 4 bases at J; junction bases unmatched: 6. The source is a man between 60 and 75 years old in good health. The source material was blood. The chain couples TRBV10-3 to TRBJ2-5; TRBD2 matches 7 bases. CDR3 nucleotides: TGTGCCATCAGTGCCGCGGGGGTCGGAGAGACCCAGTACTTC. Translating gives CAISAAGVGETQYF.